This T cell receptor (beta chain) was identified in a study of cytomegalovirus exposure and HLA in healthy donors. Comment on this clone: Its antigen is undetermined.

With 60 Vbeta and 13 Jbeta primers, the PCR was carried out. The method was immunoSEQ multiplex PCR; TCRdb's version includes in-frame clones alone and lacks a portion of them. Of around 92,000 clones listed, under 85% are singletons. Study-level points and caveats: CMV serostatus was the only recorded immune exposure for donors. An analysis was carried out later, and it reportedly showed fewer N-insertions in an Asian-associated ancestry cluster than the roughly 700-donor mean.

Sequencing was done on a sample of PBMCs. This TCR derives from a female donor in good health and CMV-seropositive.

CDR3 bases: TGTGCCAGTAGTATTTGGGGCCGGTTCAATCAGCCCCAGCATTTT. It encodes CASSIWGRFNQPQHF. The chain has TRBV19 and TRBJ1-5; TRBD1 is a possible D gene (5 bases). CDR1 is LNHDA, CDR2 SQIVND, per germline (reference sequence). The CDR3 runs to 15 residues. The ends were cut back, 3 bases at V and 3 bases at J, with 12 bases in the middle.